Listed below are T cell receptor beta chains from one sample, sequenced in a study of blood T cells in healthy people across ages. One entry per CDR3 protein, called by TCRdb with MiXCR from the 5' RACE reads. The sample lists some 790,000 distinct CDR3 sequences; 29% were seen once. The sequencing input was blood. These receptors all come from an elderly woman in good health. The CDR3 runs from the conserved cysteine through the conserved F or W. D genes are given only for firm matches. Some rows have no size entry. The others give once, few or many, or a class for an expanded clone.

abundance: -; j_gene: TRBJ2-3; v_gene: TRBV6-5; d_gene: -; CDR3aa: CVSSYSRGAPTDTQYF; CDR3nt: TGTGTCAGCAGTTATTCCCGAGGGGCCCCAACAGATACGCAGTATTTT
abundance: -; j_gene: TRBJ2-7; v_gene: TRBV25-1; d_gene: -; CDR3aa: CASRPSGTLYEQYF; CDR3nt: TGTGCCAGCAGACCCTCGGGTACCCTTTACGAGCAGTACTTC
abundance: -; j_gene: TRBJ1-5; v_gene: TRBV6-1; d_gene: -; CDR3aa: CASRENSSNQPQHF; CDR3nt: TGTGCCAGCAGGGAAAACAGTAGCAATCAGCCCCAGCATTTT
abundance: many; j_gene: TRBJ1-1; v_gene: TRBV29-1; d_gene: -; CDR3aa: CSGFPFPGTEAFF; CDR3nt: TGCAGCGGATTCCCTTTTCCCGGCACTGAAGCTTTCTTT
abundance: few; j_gene: TRBJ2-3; v_gene: TRBV11-3; d_gene: TRBD2; CDR3aa: CASSLVAGGGTDTQYF; CDR3nt: TGTGCCAGCAGCTTAGTCGCGGGGGGCGGCACAGATACGCAGTATTTT
abundance: -; j_gene: TRBJ2-3; v_gene: TRBV9; d_gene: -; CDR3aa: CASSKYPSTDTQYF; CDR3nt: TGTGCCAGCAGCAAATATCCTAGCACAGATACGCAGTATTTT
abundance: many; j_gene: TRBJ2-7; v_gene: TRBV28; d_gene: TRBD2; CDR3aa: CASSSGGAREYEQYF; CDR3nt: TGTGCCAGCAGTTCCGGGGGGGCCAGGGAGTACGAGCAGTACTTC
abundance: few; j_gene: TRBJ1-5; v_gene: TRBV7-2; d_gene: -; CDR3aa: CASSLNLGNQPQHF; CDR3nt: TGTGCCAGCAGCTTAAATCTGGGTAATCAGCCCCAGCATTTT
abundance: many; j_gene: TRBJ2-5; v_gene: TRBV12-3/TRBV12-4; d_gene: -; CDR3aa: CASSPAEETQYF; CDR3nt: TGTGCCAGCAGTCCCGCAGAAGAGACCCAGTACTTC
abundance: many; j_gene: TRBJ2-1; v_gene: TRBV7-9; d_gene: -; CDR3aa: CASSLARSGSGEQFF; CDR3nt: TGTGCCAGCAGCTTAGCGCGGTCGGGGTCGGGCGAGCAGTTCTTC
abundance: few; j_gene: TRBJ2-7; v_gene: TRBV7-2; d_gene: TRBD2; CDR3aa: CASSRLANSHIYNEQYF; CDR3nt: TGTGCCAGCAGCCGACTAGCTAACTCCCATATATACAATGAGCAGTACTTC
abundance: -; j_gene: TRBJ1-1; v_gene: TRBV7-9; d_gene: TRBD1; CDR3aa: CAGSFRQGSTEAFF; CDR3nt: TGTGCCGGCAGCTTCAGACAGGGGTCCACTGAAGCTTTCTTT
abundance: many; j_gene: TRBJ2-1; v_gene: TRBV6-2/TRBV6-3; d_gene: TRBD2; CDR3aa: CASRSSGGGNEQFF; CDR3nt: TGTGCCAGCAGGTCTAGCGGGGGGGGAAATGAGCAGTTCTTC
abundance: -; j_gene: TRBJ2-3; v_gene: TRBV2; d_gene: -; CDR3aa: CASSLGTTDTRYF; CDR3nt: TGTGCCAGTTCCCTAGGGACCACAGATACGCGGTATTTT
abundance: many; j_gene: TRBJ2-2; v_gene: TRBV5-1; d_gene: -; CDR3aa: CASSLRRGTGELFF; CDR3nt: TGCGCCAGCAGCTTGAGGAGAGGAACCGGGGAGCTGTTTTTT
abundance: -; j_gene: TRBJ1-3; v_gene: TRBV6-1; d_gene: -; CDR3aa: CASSEAFSGNTIYF; CDR3nt: TGTGCCAGCAGTGAAGCGTTCTCTGGAAACACCATATATTTT
abundance: -; j_gene: TRBJ2-5; v_gene: TRBV11-3; d_gene: TRBD2; CDR3aa: CASSAGLAGAPETQYF; CDR3nt: TGTGCCAGCAGCGCAGGACTAGCGGGGGCCCCAGAGACCCAGTACTTC
abundance: -; j_gene: TRBJ1-1; v_gene: TRBV7-6; d_gene: TRBD1; CDR3aa: CASSGLTGGHAEAFF; CDR3nt: TGTGCCAGCAGCGGCTTAACAGGGGGCCATGCTGAAGCTTTCTTT
abundance: -; j_gene: TRBJ1-2; v_gene: TRBV10-1; d_gene: -; CDR3aa: CASRENRNYGYTF; CDR3nt: TGCGCCAGCAGGGAAAACAGAAACTATGGCTACACCTTC
abundance: few; j_gene: TRBJ2-7; v_gene: TRBV12-3/TRBV12-4; d_gene: -; CDR3aa: CASSLILPGRGYEQYF; CDR3nt: TGTGCCAGCAGTTTAATATTACCGGGCCGAGGCTACGAGCAGTACTTC
abundance: -; j_gene: TRBJ2-4; v_gene: TRBV20-1; d_gene: -; CDR3aa: CSVPRTENIQYF; CDR3nt: TGCAGTGTTCCAAGGACAGAAAACATTCAGTACTTC
abundance: few; j_gene: TRBJ1-1; v_gene: TRBV6-2/TRBV6-3; d_gene: TRBD1; CDR3aa: CASSYSTGAEAFF; CDR3nt: TGTGCCAGCAGTTACTCGACAGGGGCTGAAGCTTTCTTT
abundance: many; j_gene: TRBJ1-5; v_gene: TRBV20-1; d_gene: -; CDR3aa: CSADLGHDNQPQHF; CDR3nt: TGCAGTGCTGACCTCGGACATGACAATCAGCCCCAGCATTTT
abundance: -; j_gene: TRBJ2-6; v_gene: TRBV2; d_gene: -; CDR3aa: CASNVSKGGGANVLTF; CDR3nt: TGTGCCAGCAATGTATCGAAGGGCGGTGGGGCCAACGTCCTGACTTTC
abundance: -; j_gene: TRBJ2-1; v_gene: TRBV5-6; d_gene: -; CDR3aa: CASSLWAGASKTNEQFF; CDR3nt: TGTGCCAGCAGCTTATGGGCGGGGGCTAGCAAAACCAATGAGCAGTTCTTC
abundance: few; j_gene: TRBJ1-6; v_gene: TRBV3-1; d_gene: -; CDR3aa: CASSQGAVNSPLHF; CDR3nt: TGTGCCAGCAGCCAAGGGGCAGTTAATTCACCCCTCCACTTT
abundance: many; j_gene: TRBJ2-5; v_gene: TRBV20-1; d_gene: -; CDR3aa: CSARHSDGGLGTQYF; CDR3nt: TGCAGTGCTAGGCACTCGGATGGGGGCCTCGGGACCCAGTACTTC
abundance: many; j_gene: TRBJ2-3; v_gene: TRBV11-2; d_gene: TRBD2; CDR3aa: CASSPGLAATDTQYF; CDR3nt: TGCGCCAGCAGTCCGGGACTAGCGGCGACAGATACGCAGTATTTT
abundance: -; j_gene: TRBJ1-5; v_gene: TRBV7-2; d_gene: TRBD1; CDR3aa: CASSSGGRGNQPQHF; CDR3nt: TGTGCCAGCAGCTCAGGGGGGCGAGGCAATCAGCCCCAGCATTTT
abundance: few; j_gene: TRBJ2-2; v_gene: TRBV20-1; d_gene: TRBD1; CDR3aa: CSARDLGARGRTGELFF; CDR3nt: TGCAGTGCTAGAGATTTGGGGGCGAGGGGGCGAACCGGGGAGCTGTTTTTT
abundance: -; j_gene: TRBJ2-3; v_gene: TRBV14; d_gene: -; CDR3aa: CASSQDGTRAATQYF; CDR3nt: TGTGCCAGCAGCCAAGATGGGACCCGGGCCGCCACGCAGTATTTT
abundance: many; j_gene: TRBJ2-7; v_gene: TRBV20-1; d_gene: -; CDR3aa: CSADDDYEQYF; CDR3nt: TGCAGTGCGGATGACGACTACGAGCAGTACTTC
abundance: -; j_gene: TRBJ1-2; v_gene: TRBV28; d_gene: -; CDR3aa: CASSFPHENYGYTF; CDR3nt: TGTGCCAGCAGTTTCCCGCACGAGAACTATGGCTACACCTTC
abundance: many; j_gene: TRBJ2-1; v_gene: TRBV18; d_gene: TRBD1; CDR3aa: CASSPPDRGLGNEQFF; CDR3nt: TGTGCCAGCTCACCACCTGACAGGGGGCTCGGCAATGAGCAGTTCTTC
abundance: few; j_gene: TRBJ1-5; v_gene: TRBV29-1; d_gene: -; CDR3aa: CSVGGGGGQPQHF; CDR3nt: TGCAGCGTTGGAGGGGGTGGCGGTCAGCCCCAGCATTTT
abundance: few; j_gene: TRBJ2-3; v_gene: TRBV30; d_gene: TRBD2; CDR3aa: CAWGPGNGGVTDTQYF; CDR3nt: TGTGCCTGGGGCCCCGGGAACGGGGGGGTCACAGATACGCAGTATTTT
abundance: many; j_gene: TRBJ2-7; v_gene: TRBV29-1; d_gene: -; CDR3aa: CSVEGAASYEQYF; CDR3nt: TGCAGCGTTGAGGGGGCCGCCTCCTACGAGCAGTACTTC
abundance: few; j_gene: TRBJ2-2; v_gene: TRBV4-1; d_gene: -; CDR3aa: CASSQSIQGSGELFF; CDR3nt: TGCGCCAGCAGCCAAAGTATACAGGGCTCCGGGGAGCTGTTTTTT
abundance: -; j_gene: TRBJ1-5; v_gene: TRBV4-2; d_gene: -; CDR3aa: CASSQEPDQPQHF; CDR3nt: TGTGCCAGCAGCCAAGAACCCGATCAGCCCCAGCATTTT
abundance: -; j_gene: TRBJ1-2; v_gene: TRBV29-1; d_gene: TRBD1; CDR3aa: CSGSGTGGGGYTF; CDR3nt: TGCAGCGGATCGGGGACAGGGGGCGGCGGCTACACCTTC
abundance: -; j_gene: TRBJ1-6; v_gene: TRBV3-1; d_gene: TRBD1; CDR3aa: CTSSPQGGAYSPLHF; CDR3nt: TGTACCAGCAGCCCCCAGGGGGGGGCCTATTCACCCCTCCACTTT
abundance: many; j_gene: TRBJ2-3; v_gene: TRBV29-1; d_gene: -; CDR3aa: CSAAESLSTDTQYF; CDR3nt: TGCAGCGCCGCAGAATCCCTAAGCACAGATACGCAGTATTTT
abundance: few; j_gene: TRBJ2-5; v_gene: TRBV20-1; d_gene: TRBD2; CDR3aa: CSARDNSAGVLETQYF; CDR3nt: TGCAGTGCTAGAGACAATTCAGCGGGGGTCTTGGAGACCCAGTACTTC
abundance: many; j_gene: TRBJ2-7; v_gene: TRBV12-3/TRBV12-4; d_gene: -; CDR3aa: CASSFGTRYEQYF; CDR3nt: TGTGCCAGCAGTTTCGGGACCAGATACGAGCAGTACTTC
abundance: many; j_gene: TRBJ2-4; v_gene: TRBV6-2/TRBV6-3; d_gene: -; CDR3aa: CASSYEPSKNIQYF; CDR3nt: TGTGCCAGCAGTTACGAGCCCTCCAAAAACATTCAGTACTTC
abundance: -; j_gene: TRBJ1-1; v_gene: TRBV7-2; d_gene: -; CDR3aa: CASSLGGPIEAFF; CDR3nt: TGTGCCAGCAGCTTAGGGGGGCCTATTGAAGCTTTCTTT
abundance: -; j_gene: TRBJ2-7; v_gene: TRBV6-5; d_gene: TRBD1; CDR3aa: CASGTGASYEQYF; CDR3nt: TGTGCCAGCGGGACAGGGGCCTCCTACGAGCAGTACTTC
abundance: many; j_gene: TRBJ1-6; v_gene: TRBV7-9; d_gene: -; CDR3aa: CATSRDLNSPLHF; CDR3nt: TGTGCCACTTCCCGGGATCTCAATTCACCCCTCCACTTT
abundance: many; j_gene: TRBJ2-7; v_gene: TRBV9; d_gene: TRBD1; CDR3aa: CASSVGTGGPSEQYF; CDR3nt: TGTGCCAGCAGCGTAGGGACAGGGGGCCCCTCCGAGCAGTACTTC
abundance: many; j_gene: TRBJ1-2; v_gene: TRBV7-2; d_gene: -; CDR3aa: CASSPWVLNPYGYTF; CDR3nt: TGTGCCAGCAGCCCATGGGTCCTCAACCCGTATGGCTACACCTTC
abundance: -; j_gene: TRBJ1-5; v_gene: TRBV12-3/TRBV12-4; d_gene: -; CDR3aa: CASRLRGGFNQPQHF; CDR3nt: TGTGCCAGCAGACTCAGGGGAGGTTTCAATCAGCCCCAGCATTTT
abundance: -; j_gene: TRBJ1-5; v_gene: TRBV24-1; d_gene: -; CDR3aa: CATSEDGNQPQHF; CDR3nt: TGTGCCACCAGTGAGGATGGCAATCAGCCCCAGCATTTT
abundance: -; j_gene: TRBJ2-4; v_gene: TRBV7-9; d_gene: TRBD1; CDR3aa: CASSPGTGGRNIQYF; CDR3nt: TGTGCCAGCAGCCCCGGAACAGGGGGTCGGAACATTCAGTACTTC
abundance: many; j_gene: TRBJ2-7; v_gene: TRBV6-1; d_gene: TRBD1; CDR3aa: CASSKTGASYEQYF; CDR3nt: TGTGCCAGCAGTAAGACAGGGGCGTCCTACGAGCAGTACTTC
abundance: -; j_gene: TRBJ1-1; v_gene: TRBV21-1; d_gene: -; CDR3aa: CASSKEGKRMNTEAFF; CDR3nt: TGTGCCAGCAGCAAAGAGGGGAAACGCATGAACACTGAAGCTTTCTTT
abundance: few; j_gene: TRBJ2-1; v_gene: TRBV27; d_gene: TRBD2; CDR3aa: CASSPWGGSNNEQFF; CDR3nt: TGTGCCAGCAGTCCCTGGGGGGGGTCCAACAATGAGCAGTTCTTC